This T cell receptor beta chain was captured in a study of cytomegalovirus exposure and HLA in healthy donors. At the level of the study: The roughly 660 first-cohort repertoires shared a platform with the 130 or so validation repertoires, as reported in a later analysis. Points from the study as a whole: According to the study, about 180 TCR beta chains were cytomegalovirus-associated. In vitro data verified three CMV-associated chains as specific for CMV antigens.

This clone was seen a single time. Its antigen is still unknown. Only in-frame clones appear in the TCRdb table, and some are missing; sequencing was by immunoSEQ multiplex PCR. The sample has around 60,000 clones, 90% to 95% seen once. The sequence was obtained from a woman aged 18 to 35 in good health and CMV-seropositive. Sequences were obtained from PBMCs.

CDR3 amino acids: CASSLDPYTDTQYF. CDR3 coding DNA: TGTGCCAGCAGCTTGGATCCCTACACAGATACGCAGTATTTT. The rearrangement joins TRBV5-4 to TRBJ2-3, with D hard to call. Per germline, CDR1 SGHNT and CDR2 YYREEE (reference sequence). V gave up 0 bases and J gave up 2 bases, with 7 bases separating them. CDR3 length: 14 amino acids.